This T cell receptor (beta chain) was observed in a study of blood T cell repertoires in COVID-19. Study overall: Sources were T cells, B-cell-depleted T cells, or PBMCs; the material itself was cDNA or gDNA.

Assay used: immunoSEQ multiplex PCR; TCRdb lists only in-frame clones, some missing. The sample has roughly 190,000 clones; about 88% are singletons. The CDR3 sequence is 13 residues long. V was shortened by 4 bases and J by 11 bases, with 17 bases between the two germline ends. Germline V lookup: CDR1 SGHDN, CDR2 FVKESK. The chain is built from TRBV14 and TRBJ1-1; tentative D call: TRBD1 (6 bases). The source material was peripheral blood. This clonotype originated in a woman older than 75 in a cohort sampled during active or convalescent COVID-19. As DNA, the CDR3 is TGTGCCAGCAGCCCTCAAGGCAGGGGAGGGGCTTTCTTT. Translation gives CASSPQGRGGAFF. Supplemented by reference TRBV14 and TRBJ1-1, the full variable domain reads EAGVTQFPSHSVIEKGQTVTLRCDPISGHDNLYWYRRVMGKEIKFLLHFVKESKQDESGMPNNRFLAERTGGTYSTLKVQPAELEDSGVYFCASSPQGRGGAFFGQGTRLTVV.